The rows below give T cell receptor beta chains drawn from one sample of a study of STAT5B mutations in CD4+ large granular lymphocyte leukemia. Clones were sequenced by immunoSEQ multiplex PCR, and TCRdb holds only the in-frame ones, with some missing. This table has 30,000 to 40,000 clones, about 91% appearing once. Sequences were obtained from CD4+ T cells from blood buffy coats. All receptors come from a human donor in good health. Each CDR3 is given with its conserved first and last residue. The D gene is left open where the match is weak. A row's size may be missing; if present it is once, few, many or a size class.

j_call clone_size d_call v_call cdr3_aa cdr3_nt
TRBJ2-1 . TRBD2 TRBV14 CASSPQAGGPSFF TGTGCCAGCAGCCCCCAAGCGGGAGGGCCCAGCTTCTTC
TRBJ2-3 . . TRBV7-2 CASSEAWGDTQYF TGTGCCAGCAGCGAGGCCTGGGGAGATACGCAGTATTTT
TRBJ2-3 once TRBD1 TRBV7-7 CASSLGTGDTDTQYF TGTGCTAGCAGCTTAGGAACAGGGGACACAGATACGCAGTATTTT
TRBJ1-4 . TRBD1 TRBV6-5 CATSGQRNEKLFF TGTGCCACCTCGGGACAGAGAAATGAAAAACTGTTTTTT
TRBJ2-1 . TRBD2 TRBV7-9 CASSSLAGVVDEQFF TGTGCCAGCAGCTCGCTAGCGGGAGTGGTCGATGAGCAGTTCTTC
TRBJ1-3 . TRBD1 TRBV4-3 CASSQERPTGAGNTIYF TGCGCCAGCAGCCAAGAAAGGCCTACAGGGGCGGGAAACACCATATATTTT
TRBJ1-2 . . TRBV5-1 CASSTPDSLSYTF TGCGCCAGCAGCACTCCGGACAGTTTGAGCTACACCTTC
TRBJ1-5 . TRBD1 TRBV11-2 CASSAEDRAPQHF TGTGCCAGCAGCGCAGAGGACAGGGCGCCCCAGCATTTT
TRBJ1-1 . TRBD1 TRBV15 CATSRARTGIKNTEAFF TGTGCCACCAGCAGAGCAAGGACAGGCATCAAGAACACTGAAGCTTTCTTT
TRBJ2-3 . TRBD1 TRBV5-1 CASSLVDRGRGDTQYF TGCGCCAGCAGCTTGGTGGACAGGGGAAGAGGAGATACGCAGTATTTT
TRBJ2-2 . . TRBV4-2 CASSPRLQTNTGELFF TGTGCCAGCAGCCCTCGGTTACAGACGAACACCGGGGAGCTGTTTTTT
TRBJ2-7 . . TRBV7-8 CASSLVGQGLSEQYF TGTGCCAGCAGCTTGGTGGGGCAGGGTCTCAGCGAGCAGTACTTC
TRBJ1-1 few . TRBV9 CASMNSGGTEAFF TGTGCCAGCATGAATAGCGGAGGGACTGAAGCTTTCTTT
TRBJ1-2 . . TRBV10-3 CAIGRGGADYGYTF TGTGCCATCGGCCGGGGAGGGGCTGACTATGGCTACACCTTC
TRBJ2-3 . . TRBV2 CASSRLTTRTDTQYF TGTGCCAGCAGTCGACTGACTACTCGCACAGATACGCAGTATTTT
TRBJ2-1 . TRBD1 TRBV7-8 CASSGKRDRAYNEQFF TGTGCCAGCAGCGGGAAACGGGACAGGGCCTACAATGAGCAGTTCTTC
TRBJ1-2 . TRBD1 TRBV5-5 CASSSPYRGNNYGYTF TGTGCCAGCAGCTCTCCCTACAGGGGGAATAACTATGGCTACACCTTC
TRBJ1-2 . . TRBV18 CASSRTGTLDGYTF TGTGCCAGCTCACGAACCGGGACCTTAGATGGCTACACCTTC
TRBJ1-2 . . TRBV27 CASSFRGNYGYTF TGTGCCAGCAGTTTCCGGGGGAACTATGGCTACACCTTC
TRBJ2-1 once TRBD2 TRBV28 CATAGSGINEQFF TGTGCCACCGCCGGAAGCGGGATAAATGAGCAGTTCTTC
TRBJ2-7 . TRBD2 TRBV27 CASSFRGRSVEQYF TGTGCCAGCAGTTTTCGCGGGAGATCCGTCGAGCAGTACTTC
TRBJ1-2 . . TRBV9 CASRGGTTYGYTF TGTGCCAGCAGGGGTGGGACCACTTATGGCTACACCTTC
TRBJ1-4 . . TRBV6-6 CASRTDRSNEKLFF TGTGCCAGCAGAACCGACAGGAGTAATGAAAAACTGTTTTTT
TRBJ2-1 . . TRBV21-1 CASSKVGRNSYNEQFF TGTGCCAGCAGCAAAGTCGGCAGAAATTCCTACAATGAGCAGTTCTTC
TRBJ2-5 . . TRBV7-2 CASSLVSTQETQYF TGTGCCAGCAGCTTAGTCAGTACACAAGAGACCCAGTACTTC
TRBJ2-2 . . TRBV7-9 CASSEMTVTGVNTGELFF TGTGCCAGCAGCGAGATGACGGTAACGGGGGTGAACACCGGGGAGCTGTTTTTT